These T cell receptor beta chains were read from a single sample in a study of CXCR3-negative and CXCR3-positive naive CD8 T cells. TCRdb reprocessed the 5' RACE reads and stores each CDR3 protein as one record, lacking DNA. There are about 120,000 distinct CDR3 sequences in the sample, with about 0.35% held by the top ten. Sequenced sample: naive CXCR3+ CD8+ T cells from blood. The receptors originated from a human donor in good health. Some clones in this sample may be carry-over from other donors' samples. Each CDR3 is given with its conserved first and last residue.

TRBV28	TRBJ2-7	CASAETYEQYF
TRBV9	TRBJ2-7	CASSVGRQLGQGYEQYF
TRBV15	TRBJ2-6	CATAGMRSGANVLTF
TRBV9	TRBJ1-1	CASSPGQYTEAFF
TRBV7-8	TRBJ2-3	CASTQGGDHTQYF
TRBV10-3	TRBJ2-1	CAISESGTVYNEQFF
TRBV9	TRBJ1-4	CASSVNTGTGDATNEKLFF
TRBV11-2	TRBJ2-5	CASSLMGGQETQYF
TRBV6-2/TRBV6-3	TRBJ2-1	CASSYSTSGGYEQFF
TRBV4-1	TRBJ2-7	CASSQDGSQGPTYEQYF
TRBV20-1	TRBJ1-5	CSARDPESANQPQHF
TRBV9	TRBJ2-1	CASSVGGSVHNNEQFF
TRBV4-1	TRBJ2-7	CASSQRSAAANPNIYEQYF
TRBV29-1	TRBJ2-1	CSVEDLQGLAGGPRYNEQFF
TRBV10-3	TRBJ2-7	CAISETGGGSYEQYF
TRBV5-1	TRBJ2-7	CASSLLPTYEQYF
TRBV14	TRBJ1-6	CASSQVWNSPLHF
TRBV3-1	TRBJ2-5	CASSSGTDYQETQYF
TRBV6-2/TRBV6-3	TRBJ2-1	CASSYPRGSGGPSYNEQFF
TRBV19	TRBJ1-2	CASSIQAGYTF